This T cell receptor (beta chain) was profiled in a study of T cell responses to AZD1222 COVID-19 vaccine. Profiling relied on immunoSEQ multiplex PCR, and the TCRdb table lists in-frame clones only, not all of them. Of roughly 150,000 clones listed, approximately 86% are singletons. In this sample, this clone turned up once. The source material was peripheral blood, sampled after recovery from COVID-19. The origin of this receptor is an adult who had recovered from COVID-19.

The CDR3 DNA reads TGCAGCGTCGGGACAAATACTAACTATGGCTACACCTTC. Its translation: CSVGTNTNYGYTF. This chain uses TRBV29-1 with TRBJ1-2; TRBD1 is a possible D gene (6 bases). CDR3 size: 13 residues. Trimming took 6 bases from V and 0 from J, leaving 11 bases between them. CDR1 is SQVTM and CDR2 is ANQGSEA in the germline V gene.